The sequence of this T cell receptor (beta chain) was determined in a study of a mutant IDH1 vaccine in newly diagnosed glioma. Study in general: The study started vaccination 4-6 weeks after radiotherapy alone, or with temozolomide cycles.

Sequencing used immunoSEQ multiplex PCR; TCRdb keeps in-frame clones, though not all of them. The sample holds about 34,000 clones, roughly 89% seen once. The CDR3 runs to 13 residues. V was clipped by 6 bases and J by 5 bases, with 13 bases between them. Germline lookup yields CDR1 SNHLY and CDR2 FYNNEI. On this clone: The target antigen is unknown.

As for time point: week 47, end of study. One vaccine dose held 300 ug of mutant IDH1 20-mer peptide and came with topical imiquimod. The chain combines TRBV2 with TRBJ1-1; no definite D call. Sample: PBMCs, taken from a glioma patient whose treatment included an IDH1 peptide vaccine. This sequence was found in a woman in her 30s with glioma. CDR3 in DNA: TGTGCCAGCAGCCAAGGAGAGGGAACTGAAGCTTTCTTT. Its translation is CASSQGEGTEAFF. The whole variable domain, remainder taken from reference TRBV2 and TRBJ1-1, is EPEVTQTPSHQVTQMGQEVILRCVPISNHLYFYWYRQILGQKVEFLVSFYNNEISEKSEIFDDQFSVERPDGSNFTLKIRSTKLEDSAMYFCASSQGEGTEAFFGQGTRLTVV.